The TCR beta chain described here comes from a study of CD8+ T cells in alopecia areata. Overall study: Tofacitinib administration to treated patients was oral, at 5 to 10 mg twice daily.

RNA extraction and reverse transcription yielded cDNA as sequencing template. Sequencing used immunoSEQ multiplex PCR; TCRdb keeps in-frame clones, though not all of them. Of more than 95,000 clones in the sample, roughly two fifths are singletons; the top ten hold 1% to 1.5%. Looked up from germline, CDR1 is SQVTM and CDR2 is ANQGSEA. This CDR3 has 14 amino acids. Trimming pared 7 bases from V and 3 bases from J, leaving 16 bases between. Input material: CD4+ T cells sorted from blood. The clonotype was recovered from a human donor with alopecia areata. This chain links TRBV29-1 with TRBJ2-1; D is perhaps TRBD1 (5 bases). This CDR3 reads CSAQGAIGYNEQFF. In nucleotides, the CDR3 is TGCAGCGCTCAGGGCGCGATAGGCTACAATGAGCAGTTCTTC.